The 24 T cell receptor beta chains below come from one sample, sequenced in a study of blood T cell repertoires in COVID-19. Libraries were prepared by immunoSEQ multiplex PCR; TCRdb keeps only in-frame clonotypes and omits some of them. The sample lists 180,000 or so clones; 65% to 90% were seen once. Sequencing used peripheral blood. The source is a man in his 60s with acute or convalescent COVID-19.

The gene calls are TRBV7-9 and TRBJ1-1, with D possibly being TRBD1 (5 bases). Trimming removed 1 base from V and 11 bases from J, with 17 bases in between. This CDR3 is built from 14 residues. Germline-derived CDR1 and CDR2 are SEHNR and FQNEAQ (reference sequence). The CDR3 bases are TGTGCCAGCAGCTTAGATTGGGGCAGCAAAAGGGCTTTCTTT. This sequence encodes CASSLDWGSKRAFF.

The chain uses TRBV2 and TRBJ2-1, with 9 bases lining up with TRBD2. Germline CDR1 is SNHLY and CDR2 is FYNNEI. The CDR3 loop spans 16 amino acids. V shed 4 bases and J 7 bases; nucleotides not matched to a gene: 11. The CDR3 nucleotides are TGTGCCAGCAGTGCCATAGCGGGAGACTCTCTGAATGAGCAGTTCTTC. This sequence encodes CASSAIAGDSLNEQFF. The whole variable domain, remainder taken from reference TRBV2 and TRBJ2-1, is EPEVTQTPSHQVTQMGQEVILRCVPISNHLYFYWYRQILGQKVEFLVSFYNNEISEKSEIFDDQFSVERPDGSNFTLKIRSTKLEDSAMYFCASSAIAGDSLNEQFFGPGTRLTVL.

The V gene is TRBV6-4, the J gene TRBJ2-7; D remains unclear. V lost 2 bases and J 4 bases, leaving 9 bases between the germline ends. This CDR3 is built from 13 residues. From germline, CDR1 is MRHNA and CDR2 SNTAGT. The chain's CDR3 is CASSDPVLYEQYF. CDR3 DNA: TGTGCCAGCAGTGACCCGGTCCTATACGAGCAGTACTTC.

CDR3 amino acids: CASSQGNTYEQYF. As DNA, the CDR3 is TGTGCCAGCAGCCAAGGAAACACCTACGAGCAGTACTTC. The gene calls are TRBV4-2 and TRBJ2-7; D uncertain. The V gene's germline CDR1 is LGHNA and CDR2 YNFKEQ. Deletions cut 1 base from V and 2 bases from J, with 6 bases between. CDR3 size: 13 residues.

As for this clone: Sequence at one end of the junction differs from germline and may be a read error. V usage is TRBV5-4 and J usage is TRBJ2-7; D not resolved. This CDR3 contains 11 residues. Germline CDR1 reads SGHNT; CDR2 reads YYREEE (reference sequence). As DNA, the CDR3 is TGTGCCAGCAGCTTGGCGGGTACCCTCTTCTTC. This encodes CASSLAGTLFF.

This rearrangement joins TRBV7-8 to TRBJ1-1; 8 bases match TRBD1. Trimming cost V 2 bases and J 2 bases; bases outside gene matches: 7. The germline gives CDR1 SGHVS, CDR2 FQNEAQ. This CDR3 has 16 amino acids. This chain's CDR3 is CASSLHQGALNTEAFF. The CDR3 nucleotides read TGTGCCAGCAGCTTACACCAGGGGGCTTTAAACACTGAAGCTTTCTTT.

The rearrangement links TRBV21-1 to TRBJ1-5; the D call TRBD1 from the table was never checked on the DNA. TRBV21-1 is designated a pseudogene. CDR3 length equals 14 residues. CDR3 bases: TGTGCCAGCAGCAGCCCAGATAGCAATCAGCCCCAGCATTTT. Protein sequence: CASSSPDSNQPQHF.

This chain joins TRBV27 and TRBJ1-5; TRBD1 matches at 7 bases. The CDR3 has 13 amino acids. Trimming took 5 bases from V and 5 from J; bases not matched to a gene: 3. CDR1 MNHEY and CDR2 SMNVEV come from the germline V gene (reference sequence). The CDR3 DNA sequence: TGTGCCAGCAGTCCCGACAGGGATCAGCCCCAGCATTTT. Its translation is CASSPDRDQPQHF.

This chain uses TRBV11-2 with TRBJ1-1, with TRBD1 matching over 7 bases. The CDR3 length is 13 residues. Germline lookup yields CDR1 SGHAT and CDR2 FQNNGV. Trimming took 5 bases from V and 2 from J; bases not matched to a gene: 2. This CDR3 is CASSQGGNTEAFF. In nucleotides, the CDR3 is TGTGCCAGCAGCCAGGGGGGAAACACTGAAGCTTTCTTT.

The chain has TRBV9 and TRBJ1-6; 8 positions agree with TRBD1. Germline V gene lookup returns CDR1 SGDLS and CDR2 YYNGEE. The V and J ends lost 3 bases and 9 bases, in that order; junction bases with no gene match: 8. The length of the CDR3 is 15 residues. CDR3: CASSASGGAGSPLHF. DNA of the CDR3: TGTGCCAGCAGCGCCTCAGGGGGCGCGGGTTCACCCCTCCACTTT.

J is TRBJ1-2 and V is TRBV24-1; D is undetermined. The V end lost 5 bases, the J end lost 4 bases, and 13 bases lay between the germline ends. Per the germline V gene, CDR1 is KGHDR and CDR2 is SFDVKD. The CDR3 loop spans 14 amino acids. The DNA for the CDR3 is TGTGCCACCAGTGGTGATCCCGCAGTCTATGGCTACACCTTC. It translates to CATSGDPAVYGYTF.

This chain uses TRBV4-2 with TRBJ1-6; 7 bases match TRBD1. The CDR3 is 15 residues long. J lost 8 bases, V lost 3 bases, and 7 bases had no gene match. The germline V gene has CDR1 LGHNA and CDR2 YNFKEQ. CDR3 nucleotide sequence: TGTGCCAGCAGCCACTTAGACAGGGCGCATTCACCCCTCCACTTT. This encodes CASSHLDRAHSPLHF.

This rearrangement joins TRBV7-2 to TRBJ2-7, with 7 bases that match TRBD1. V lost 5 bases to trimming and J lost 2 bases; unmatched junction nucleotides: 6. The germline V gene has CDR1 SGHTA and CDR2 FQGNSA. This CDR3 comprises 14 residues. CDR3 sequence reads: CASSPATGPYEQYF. CDR3 nucleotides: TGTGCCAGCAGCCCCGCGACAGGGCCCTACGAGCAGTACTTC.

This rearrangement joins TRBV10-3 to TRBJ1-6; possible D gene TRBD1, 5 bases. V was pared by 3 bases and J by 7 bases, with 10 bases between. Germline CDR1 reads ENHRY; CDR2 reads SYGVKD. The CDR3 contains 14 residues. CDR3 DNA: TGTGCCATCAGTGAAGGGGAAGGAAATTCACCCCTCCACTTT. It translates to CAISEGEGNSPLHF.

A few counts support this clone. V gene TRBV19 combines with J gene TRBJ1-5, with D possibly TRBD1 on 6 matching bases. The CDR3 has 17 amino acids. Looked up from germline, CDR1 is LNHDA and CDR2 is SQIVND (reference sequence). The V gene lost 2 bases and the J gene lost 7 bases, with 21 bases spanning the gap. The CDR3 spells CASSISRSTRGDQPQHF. The CDR3 region has the DNA TGTGCCAGTAGTATATCCCGTAGCACCAGGGGCGACCAGCCCCAGCATTTT.

This clone has only a few counts. The rearrangement joins TRBV19 to TRBJ1-5, with a possible D match to TRBD1 (6 bases). Trimming cost V 7 bases and J 0 bases, with 16 bases left between them. The CDR3 contains 16 residues. The germline V gene encodes CDR1 LNHDA and CDR2 SQIVND (reference sequence). CDR3 residues: CASIAGDRLSNQPQHF. CDR3 nucleotide sequence: TGTGCCAGTATTGCAGGGGACCGACTTAGCAATCAGCCCCAGCATTTT.

This clone was seen a handful of times. The V call is TRBV25-1, the J call TRBJ2-2, with TRBD2 matching over 8 bases. The CDR3 is 14 amino acids. Germline V lookup: CDR1 MGHDK, CDR2 SYGVNS. After removal of 4 bases from V and 9 bases from J, the junction contained 7 bases not matched to a gene. CDR3 nucleotide sequence: TGTGCCAGCAGTGCTGCGGGAGGTATCAGGGAGCTGTTTTTT. This translates into CASSAAGGIRELFF.

The chain uses TRBV25-1 and TRBJ1-1; 7 nucleotides agree with TRBD1. J was trimmed by 6 bases and V by 7 bases; bases with no gene match: 8. The CDR3 is made up of 13 amino acids. From germline, CDR1 is MGHDK and CDR2 SYGVNS. The CDR3 spells CASTQARGSEAFF. CDR3 nucleotide sequence: TGTGCCAGCACCCAGGCCAGGGGGTCTGAAGCTTTCTTT. Together with reference TRBV25-1 and TRBJ1-1, the CDR3 gives the full variable domain: EADIYQTPRYLVIGTGKKITLECSQTMGHDKMYWYQQDPGMELHLIHYSYGVNSTEKGDLSSESTVSRIRTEHFPLTLESARPSHTSQYLCASTQARGSEAFFGQGTRLTVV.

This clone was observed a handful of times. V usage is TRBV4-2 and J usage is TRBJ2-7, with a weak D call TRBD2 (6 bases). The germline gives CDR1 LGHNA, CDR2 YNFKEQ. The CDR3 contains 16 residues. Trimming stripped 0 bases from V and 0 bases from J, with 12 bases between. CDR3 in amino acids: CASSQDRDWTSYEQYF. The CDR3, as DNA: TGTGCCAGCAGCCAAGATCGGGACTGGACCTCCTACGAGCAGTACTTC.

J is TRBJ2-3 and V is TRBV6-5; 8 bases agree with TRBD2. CDR1 MNHEY and CDR2 SVGAGI come from the germline V gene. J lost 1 base, V lost 5 bases, and 2 bases had no gene match. The CDR3 covers 14 residues. The CDR3 DNA is TGTGCCAGCAGTCCGGGGGGGGGCACAGATACGCAGTATTTT. It codes for CASSPGGGTDTQYF.

This sequence joins TRBV7-9 and TRBJ1-4, with a weak D call TRBD1 (6 bases). This CDR3 spans 15 amino acids. The germline V gene has CDR1 SEHNR and CDR2 FQNEAQ (reference sequence). The germline V and J ends were trimmed by 5 bases and 3 bases, with 13 bases remaining between them. The CDR3 loop is CASSIQQGPNEKLFF. The CDR3 nucleotides read TGTGCCAGCAGCATCCAACAGGGCCCTAATGAAAAACTGTTTTTT.

The V call is TRBV3-1 (or the pseudogene TRBV3-2), the J call TRBJ1-1, with TRBD1 matching 9 bases. Trimming at V came to 4 bases and at J to 5 bases, leaving 14 bases not matched to a gene. Germline V gene data show CDR1 as LGHDT and CDR2 as YNNKEL (reference sequence). CDR3 length: 17 residues. DNA for the CDR3: TGTGCCAGCAGCCCAAACCCGGGACAGGGCCCTAAAACTGAAGCTTTCTTT. Protein product: CASSPNPGQGPKTEAFF.

The rearrangement joins TRBV30 to TRBJ1-3; maybe TRBD1 (6 bases). The germline CDR1 and CDR2 sequences are GTSNPN and SVGIG (reference sequence). The CDR3 length is 13 residues. The V end lost 5 bases, the J end lost 4 bases, and 12 bases lay between the germline ends. As DNA, the CDR3 is TGTGCCTGGGCAGGGGAGAACGGAAACACCATATATTTT. Translated: CAWAGENGNTIYF.

V usage is TRBV5-1 and J usage is TRBJ2-5; D remains ambiguous. The germline CDR1 and CDR2 sequences are SGHRS and YFSETQ. CDR3 length: 12 residues. The V gene lost 3 bases and the J gene lost 5 bases, with 8 bases spanning the gap. DNA of the CDR3: TGCGCCAGCAGCTCCCCCGGGGAGACCCAGTACTTC. It yields the protein CASSSPGETQYF.